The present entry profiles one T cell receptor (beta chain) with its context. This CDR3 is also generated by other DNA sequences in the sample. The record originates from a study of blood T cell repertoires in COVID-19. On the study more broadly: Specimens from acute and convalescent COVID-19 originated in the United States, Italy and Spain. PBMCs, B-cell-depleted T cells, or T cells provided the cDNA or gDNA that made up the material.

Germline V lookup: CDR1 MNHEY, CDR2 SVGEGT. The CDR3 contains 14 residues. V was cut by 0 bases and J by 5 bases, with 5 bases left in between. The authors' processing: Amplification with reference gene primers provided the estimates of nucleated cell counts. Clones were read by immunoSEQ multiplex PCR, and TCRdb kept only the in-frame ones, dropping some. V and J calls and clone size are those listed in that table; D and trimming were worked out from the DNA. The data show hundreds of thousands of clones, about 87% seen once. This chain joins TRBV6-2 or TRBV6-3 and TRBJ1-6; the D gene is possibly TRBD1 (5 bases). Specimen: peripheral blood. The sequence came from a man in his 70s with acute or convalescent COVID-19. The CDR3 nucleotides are TGTGCCAGCAGTTACTCGACAGATAATTCACCCCTCCACTTT. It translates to CASSYSTDNSPLHF.